A single sample is the source of the 10 T cell receptor beta chains below, sequenced in a study of blood T cell repertoires in COVID-19. Method: immunoSEQ multiplex PCR; TCRdb's copy keeps in-frame clones and lacks some. The sample comprises some 190,000 clones, 70% to 90% of which are singletons, and approximately 10% rests with the top ten. Input material: peripheral blood. The receptors stem from a human donor with active or convalescent COVID-19. The donor label of this sample is uncertain.

The chain carries TRBV30 and TRBJ2-1; TRBD1 is a possible D gene (6 bases). CDR3 length equals 12 residues. Per the germline V gene, CDR1 is GTSNPN and CDR2 is SVGIG (reference sequence). V was trimmed by 2 bases and J by 13 bases, leaving 15 bases between them. The CDR3 coding sequence is TGTGCCTGGAGTTCTGGGGGCCGGCTTCAGTTCTTC. Translation gives CAWSSGGRLQFF.

This chain connects TRBV7-2 to TRBJ2-1; TRBD2 might be the D (6 bases). V lost 5 bases and J 3 bases, leaving 14 bases between the germline ends. The CDR3 runs to 15 residues. Germline V gene sequence: CDR1 SGHTA, CDR2 FQGNSA. CDR3 DNA: TGTGCCAGCAGCCCCGAACGGGGGAGCTACAATGAGCAGTTCTTC. It encodes CASSPERGSYNEQFF.

The V call is TRBV14, the J call TRBJ1-2, with no clear D. Between the trimmed V and J ends, which lost 1 base and 4 bases, there was a span of 13 bases. Germline V gene data show CDR1 as SGHDN and CDR2 as FVKESK. This CDR3 is 15 amino acids long. The CDR3 DNA is TGTGCCAGCAGCCAAGGGTACGGTGGTACCTATGGCTACACCTTC. Its translation: CASSQGYGGTYGYTF.

The chain joins TRBV3-1 (or the pseudogene TRBV3-2) to TRBJ2-3; 8 bases are a match to TRBD2. The V gene's germline CDR1 is LGHDT and CDR2 YNNKEL (reference sequence). The CDR3 length is 16 residues. V lost 4 bases and J lost 1; bases outside the gene matches: 7. The CDR3 DNA reads TGTGCCAGCAGCCCCGAGACTAGCGTCGGCACAGATACGCAGTATTTT. Encoded protein: CASSPETSVGTDTQYF.

The gene calls are TRBV2 and TRBJ2-4, with TRBD1 matching 9 bases. The CDR3 consists of 17 residues. Trimming cost V 5 bases and J 0 bases; bases outside gene matches: 8. CDR1 is SNHLY, CDR2 FYNNEI, per germline. The CDR3 bases are TGTGCCAGCAGTCTTATAACAGGGGGCCTAGCCAAAAACATTCAGTACTTC. Encoded protein: CASSLITGGLAKNIQYF.

The V call is TRBV3-1 (or the pseudogene TRBV3-2), the J call TRBJ1-6, with 7 nucleotides matching TRBD1. Per the germline V gene, CDR1 is LGHDT and CDR2 is YNNKEL (reference sequence). The CDR3 extends over 14 amino acids. The ends lost 7 bases at V and 4 bases at J; junction bases unmatched: 4. The CDR3 nucleotides are TGTGCCAGCAATCCACAGGGGTATAATTCACCCCTCCACTTT. Translating it yields CASNPQGYNSPLHF.

The CDR3 region is CASSRSKQGSGNTIYF. The CDR3 region has the DNA TGTGCCAGCAGCCGCAGCAAACAGGGTTCTGGAAACACCATATATTTT. The rearrangement uses TRBV3-1 (or the pseudogene TRBV3-2) and TRBJ1-3, with a possible D match to TRBD1 (6 bases). V was trimmed by 4 bases and J by 1 base, leaving 14 bases between them. This CDR3 is built from 16 residues. Germline assignment: CDR1 LGHDT and CDR2 YNNKEL (reference sequence).

The genes are TRBV6-2 or TRBV6-3 and TRBJ2-7, with 8 bases identical to TRBD2. The junction had 8 bases not matched to a gene; V was cut back by 4 bases and J by 3 bases. The CDR3 contains 15 residues. Germline CDR1 MNHEY, CDR2 SVGEGT. Written as DNA, the CDR3 is TGTGCCAGCAGTTCTATGCGGGGGGCCGGCTACGAGCAGTACTTC. Translation gives CASSSMRGAGYEQYF.

The chain joins TRBV7-2 to TRBJ2-5, with a possible D match to TRBD1 (5 bases). V gave up 5 bases and J gave up 3 bases, with 10 bases separating them. The CDR3 has 13 residues. The V gene's germline CDR1 is SGHTA and CDR2 FQGNSA. DNA for the CDR3: TGTGCCAGCAGCCCGGGCAGGGAAGAGACCCAGTACTTC. Translating it yields CASSPGREETQYF.

The CDR3 loop is CASSREAGGGETQYF. The CDR3 coding sequence is TGTGCCAGCAGTCGGGAAGCGGGAGGGGGGGAGACCCAGTACTTC. The chain joins TRBV4-2 to TRBJ2-5, with 10 bases lining up with TRBD2. Germline V lookup: CDR1 LGHNA, CDR2 YNFKEQ. With 6 bases clipped from V and 5 bases from J, the junction kept 9 bases outside the gene matches. This CDR3 is built from 15 residues.